One and the same sample provided the 18 T cell receptor beta chains below, sequenced in a study of cytomegalovirus exposure and HLA in healthy donors. It was with 60 Vbeta and 13 Jbeta primers that the PCR ran. The assay was immunoSEQ multiplex PCR, and TCRdb's table has in-frame clones only and misses some. The sample lists around 100,000 clones; around 80% were seen once. The sequencing input was PBMCs. Receptors were obtained from a woman between 18 and 29 years old in good health and CMV-seropositive.

This clone showed up just a few times. CDR3 sequence: CAISTPTGVPANYGYTF. DNA of the CDR3: TGTGCCATCAGTACCCCGACAGGGGTCCCAGCTAACTATGGCTACACCTTC. The chain couples TRBV10-3 to TRBJ1-2; 8 bases align to TRBD1. Germline CDR1 reads ENHRY; CDR2 reads SYGVKD. V gave up 5 bases and J gave up 0 bases; unmatched junction bases: 11. The CDR3 runs to 17 residues.

V gene TRBV6-5 combines with J gene TRBJ2-2; D unclear. The V gene lost 0 bases and the J gene lost 8 bases, with 13 bases spanning the gap. Germline loops: CDR1 MNHEY, CDR2 SVGAGI. This CDR3 has 15 amino acids. CDR3 bases: TGTGCCAGCAGTTACTCCCGCGGAACGCAGGGGGAGCTGTTTTTT. Translation gives CASSYSRGTQGELFF.

The chain links TRBV7-2 to TRBJ1-1; D is perhaps TRBD1 (6 bases). The CDR3 extends over 14 amino acids. Per germline, CDR1 SGHTA and CDR2 FQGNSA. The V and J ends lost 1 base and 4 bases respectively, with 10 bases between them. CDR3 loop: CASSLEGQSTEAFF. In DNA form, the CDR3 reads TGTGCCAGCAGCTTAGAAGGACAGTCCACTGAAGCTTTCTTT.

The V call is TRBV19, the J call TRBJ1-1; a possible D gene is TRBD1 (6 bases). V was shortened by 8 bases and J by 2 bases, with 15 bases between the two germline ends. The germline V gene has CDR1 LNHDA and CDR2 SQIVND (reference sequence). The CDR3 covers 14 residues. This CDR3 reads CASLPGQTNTEAFF. The DNA for the CDR3 is TGTGCCAGTTTGCCGGGACAAACAAACACTGAAGCTTTCTTT.

The rearrangement links TRBV19 to TRBJ1-2; D ambiguous. V was cut by 3 bases and J by 0 bases, with 5 bases left in between. The CDR3 sequence is 13 residues long. The germline gives CDR1 LNHDA, CDR2 SQIVND (reference sequence). CDR3 DNA sequence: TGTGCCAGTAGTATCCCGTCTAACTATGGCTACACCTTC. Protein product: CASSIPSNYGYTF. The complete variable domain, with remaining parts taken from reference TRBV19 and TRBJ1-2, reads DGGITQSPKYLFRKEGQNVTLSCEQNLNHDAMYWYRQDPGQGLRLIYYSQIVNDFQKGDIAEGYSVSREKKESFPLTVTSAQKNPTAFYLCASSIPSNYGYTFGSGTRLTVV.

This chain's CDR3 is CASSPLIQGNGYTF. Written as DNA, the CDR3 is TGTGCCAGCAGCCCTTTAATTCAGGGTAATGGCTACACCTTC. The chain is built from TRBV9 and TRBJ1-2, with D possibly being TRBD1 (5 bases). The CDR3 has 14 residues. Germline-derived CDR1 and CDR2 are SGDLS and YYNGEE. V was pared by 4 bases and J by 6 bases, with 16 bases between.

The CDR3 DNA is TGTGCCAGTAGTACCCTCGGGGGGAGCTCTGGAAACACCATATATTTT. Translation gives CASSTLGGSSGNTIYF. This chain uses TRBV19 with TRBJ1-3; a weak D match, TRBD1 (5 bases). The CDR3 totals 16 residues. Trimming left V 4 bases short and J 0 bases short, with 13 bases between. The germline CDR1 and CDR2 sequences are LNHDA and SQIVND (reference sequence).

The J gene is TRBJ2-5, the V gene TRBV15, with D possibly TRBD1 on 5 matching bases. Looked up from germline, CDR1 is LNHNV and CDR2 is YYDKDF (reference sequence). V shed 0 bases and J shed 5 bases, with 19 bases lying between them. The CDR3 spans 17 residues. The CDR3, as DNA: TGTGCCACCAGCAGAGATCAGGGCGTGGGTTCTGGGGAGACCCAGTACTTC. This translates into CATSRDQGVGSGETQYF. The full variable domain, completed using reference TRBV15 and TRBJ2-5, is DAMVIQNPRYQVTQFGKPVTLSCSQTLNHNVMYWYQQKSSQAPKLLFHYYDKDFNNEADTPDNFQSRRPNTSFCFLDIRSPGLGDTAMYLCATSRDQGVGSGETQYFGPGTRLLVL.

The J gene is TRBJ2-7, the V gene TRBV4-1, with no clear D. There are 14 residues in the CDR3. V was shortened by 1 base and J by 0 bases, with 7 bases between the two germline ends. The germline V gene has CDR1 MGHRA and CDR2 YSYEKL. The CDR3 sequence: CASSQGRFSYEQYF. The CDR3 coding sequence is TGCGCCAGCAGCCAAGGGCGGTTCTCCTACGAGCAGTACTTC.

The chain is built from TRBV14 and TRBJ2-3, with D possibly TRBD2 on 6 matching bases. Trimming removed 1 base from V and 2 bases from J, with 10 bases in between. This CDR3 has 15 amino acids. Germline CDR1 and CDR2: SGHDN and FVKESK. CDR3 sequence (DNA): TGTGCCAGCAGCCAAGCGGACTACCTCACAGATACGCAGTATTTT. It yields the protein CASSQADYLTDTQYF.

This chain uses TRBV9 with TRBJ1-3; 7 bases map to TRBD1. V lost 3 bases to trimming and J lost 2 bases; unmatched junction nucleotides: 5. The CDR3 contains 15 residues. Germline lookup yields CDR1 SGDLS and CDR2 YYNGEE. The CDR3: CASSATTGTGNTIYF. The CDR3 DNA follows: TGTGCCAGCAGCGCCACGACAGGGACTGGAAACACCATATATTTT.

In its sample, this clone was seen once. The chain joins TRBV11-3 to TRBJ2-7, with TRBD1 as a possible D gene (6 bases). Germline lookup yields CDR1 SGHNT and CDR2 YENEEA. The V and J ends lost 7 bases and 0 bases respectively, with 13 bases between them. CDR3 size: 14 residues. The chain's CDR3 is CASTPDRSSYEQYF. CDR3 coding DNA: TGTGCCAGCACCCCAGACAGGAGCTCCTACGAGCAGTACTTC.

The chain has TRBV7-3 and TRBJ2-7; 9 nucleotides agree with TRBD2. CDR1 SGHTA and CDR2 FQGTGA come from the germline V gene. Losses at the gene ends were 4 bases for V and 9 bases for J; bases not matched to a gene: 10. The CDR3 length is 14 residues. The CDR3 DNA is TGTGCCAGCAGCTCCCCTAATAGCGGGAGTTGGCAGTACTTC. This encodes CASSSPNSGSWQYF.

The chain couples TRBV4-1 to TRBJ1-2, with TRBD1 matching 7 bases. The germline V gene encodes CDR1 MGHRA and CDR2 YSYEKL. Trimming at V came to 4 bases and at J to 5 bases, leaving 4 bases not matched to a gene. The CDR3 is 13 residues long. The CDR3 protein is CASSPQGGYGYTF. As DNA, the CDR3 is TGCGCCAGCAGCCCTCAGGGGGGTTATGGCTACACCTTC.

The chain joins TRBV18 to TRBJ2-7, with 9 nucleotides matching TRBD2. The CDR3 has 14 residues. J was trimmed by 5 bases and V by 0 bases; bases with no gene match: 2. Germline V gives CDR1 KGHSH, CDR2 LQKENI. The CDR3: CASSPPASGDEQYF. The CDR3 region has the DNA TGTGCCAGCTCACCACCGGCTAGCGGGGACGAGCAGTACTTC.

The V gene is TRBV2, the J gene TRBJ1-2; no definite D call. The CDR3 totals 13 residues. In germline, CDR1 is SNHLY, CDR2 FYNNEI. The V and J ends lost 6 bases and 8 bases respectively, with 16 bases between them. The CDR3 DNA follows: TGTGCCAGCAGAGGAGTCGGGTCACGGGGCTACACCTTC. Its translation is CASRGVGSRGYTF.

V is TRBV4-1 and J is TRBJ1-4; 7 positions match TRBD1. V gave up 0 bases and J gave up 5 bases; unmatched junction bases: 6. CDR3 length: 16 amino acids. From germline, CDR1 is MGHRA and CDR2 YSYEKL. The CDR3 loop is CASSQERGQLNEKLFF. In DNA form, the CDR3 reads TGCGCCAGCAGCCAAGAGAGGGGACAGCTCAATGAAAAACTGTTTTTT.

This chain joins TRBV30 and TRBJ2-1, with 13 nucleotides matching TRBD2. The CDR3 sequence is 14 residues long. The germline V gene has CDR1 GTSNPN and CDR2 SVGIG (reference sequence). V was pared by 3 bases and J by 10 bases, with 6 bases of the junction left unmatched. The CDR3 spells CAWSPGLAGYEQFF. The CDR3 bases are TGTGCCTGGAGCCCGGGACTAGCGGGATACGAGCAGTTCTTC.